These T cell receptor beta chains were read from a single sample in a study of post-analysis software for immune sequencing data. One entry per CDR3 protein results from TCRdb running MiXCR on the PCR reads. The sample has fewer than 900,000 distinct CDR3 sequences, more than 45% seen once. Source material: blood. These receptor sequences come from a girl aged 10-17 years with multiple sclerosis. Both conserved end residues are part of each CDR3. Fields, in order: J gene, V gene, D gene, clone size, CDR3 protein, CDR3 DNA. A D gene is named only where the DNA matches it firmly. Clone size is given for some rows only: seen once, a few or many times, or a class if the clone is expanded.

TRBJ2-7,TRBV7-2,TRBD2,NA,CASSLAGLARGVEQYF,TGTGCCAGCAGCTTAGCGGGACTAGCAAGGGGGGTCGAGCAGTACTTC
TRBJ1-6,TRBV12-3/TRBV12-4,NA,many,CASSLDRRNNSPLHF,TGTGCCAGCAGTCTCGACAGGAGAAATAATTCACCCCTCCACTTT
TRBJ2-7,TRBV15,NA,few,CATSRERGAEQYF,TGTGCCACCAGCAGAGAAAGAGGTGCCGAGCAGTACTTC
TRBJ1-5,TRBV12-3/TRBV12-4,NA,NA,CASSWGLQPQHF,TGTGCCAGCAGTTGGGGGCTGCAGCCCCAGCATTTT
TRBJ2-1,TRBV25-1,TRBD2,NA,CASSARASGRVNEQFF,TGTGCCAGCAGTGCACGGGCTAGCGGGAGGGTGAATGAGCAGTTCTTC
TRBJ2-1,TRBV7-8,TRBD1,NA,CASSSSTGVSEQFF,TGTGCCAGCAGCTCGTCGACAGGGGTCAGTGAGCAGTTCTTC
TRBJ2-3,TRBV7-6,TRBD2,once,CASSFFIRTSGADTQYF,TGTGCCAGCAGCTTTTTCATCCGGACTAGCGGGGCTGATACGCAGTATTTT
TRBJ2-5,TRBV2,NA,NA,CASTAGYQPGETQYF,TGTGCCAGCACCGCGGGGTACCAGCCAGGGGAGACCCAGTACTTC
TRBJ2-1,TRBV28,TRBD2,NA,CASSHPGLADSSYNEQFF,TGTGCCAGCAGCCATCCGGGACTAGCGGATAGCTCCTACAATGAGCAGTTCTTC
TRBJ2-1,TRBV7-9,NA,NA,CARSLADRGRGGRSYNEQFF,TGTGCCCGCAGCTTGGCTGACAGGGGCCGGGGGGGTCGTTCCTACAATGAGCAGTTCTTC
TRBJ1-1,TRBV10-3,NA,NA,CAISNGGTTEAFF,TGTGCCATCAGTAATGGAGGGACCACTGAAGCTTTCTTT
TRBJ1-2,TRBV18,NA,NA,CASSPNPGSKANYGYTF,TGTGCCAGCTCACCTAACCCAGGATCCAAAGCTAACTATGGCTACACCTTC
TRBJ2-7,TRBV7-9,NA,many,CASSSTSYEQYF,TGTGCCAGCAGCTCCACTTCCTACGAGCAGTACTTC
TRBJ2-1,TRBV6-5,TRBD2,few,CASSWGPSGTRGTEQFF,TGTGCCAGCAGTTGGGGACCTAGCGGGACTCGTGGCACTGAGCAGTTCTTC
TRBJ2-7,TRBV15,NA,NA,CATSRDPNRVSREQYF,TGTGCCACCAGCAGAGACCCCAACAGGGTCTCACGCGAGCAGTACTTC
TRBJ2-7,TRBV7-2,TRBD2,NA,CASSQFGSGRWYEQYF,TGTGCCAGCAGCCAATTTGGAAGCGGGAGATGGTACGAGCAGTACTTC